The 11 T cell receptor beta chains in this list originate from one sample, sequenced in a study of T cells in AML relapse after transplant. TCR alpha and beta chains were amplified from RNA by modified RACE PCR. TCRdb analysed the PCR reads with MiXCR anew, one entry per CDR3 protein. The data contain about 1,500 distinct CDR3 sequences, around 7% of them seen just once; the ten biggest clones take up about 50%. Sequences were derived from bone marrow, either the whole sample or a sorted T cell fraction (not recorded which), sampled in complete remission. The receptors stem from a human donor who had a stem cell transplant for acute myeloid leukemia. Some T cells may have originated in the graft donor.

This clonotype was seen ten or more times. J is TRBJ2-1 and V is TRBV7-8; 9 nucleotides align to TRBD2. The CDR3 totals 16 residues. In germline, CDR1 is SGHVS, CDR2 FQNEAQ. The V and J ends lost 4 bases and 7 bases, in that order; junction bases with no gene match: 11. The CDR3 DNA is TGTGCCAGCAGCTCCCACTTAGCGGGAGTTTCGAATGAGCAGTTCTTC. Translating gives CASSSHLAGVSNEQFF. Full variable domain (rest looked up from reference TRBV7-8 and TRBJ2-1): GAGVSQSPRYKVAKRGQDVALRCDPISGHVSLFWYQQALGQGPEFLTYFQNEAQLDKSGLPSDRFFAERPEGSVSTLKIQRTQQEDSAVYLCASSSHLAGVSNEQFFGPGTRLTVL.

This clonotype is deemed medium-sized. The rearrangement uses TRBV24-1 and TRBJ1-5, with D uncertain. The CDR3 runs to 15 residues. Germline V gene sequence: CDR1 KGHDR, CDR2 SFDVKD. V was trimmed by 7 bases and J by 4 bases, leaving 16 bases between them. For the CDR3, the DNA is TGTGCCACCAGGCCGCATACGAAAGGGAATCAGCCCCAGCATTTT. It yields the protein CATRPHTKGNQPQHF.

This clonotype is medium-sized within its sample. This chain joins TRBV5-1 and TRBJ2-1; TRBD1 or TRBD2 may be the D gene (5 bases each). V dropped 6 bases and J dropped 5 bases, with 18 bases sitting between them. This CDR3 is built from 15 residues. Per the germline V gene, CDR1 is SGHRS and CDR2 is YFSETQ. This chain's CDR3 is CASTIGTGRDNEQFF. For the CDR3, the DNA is TGCGCCAGCACCATTGGGACGGGCAGGGACAATGAGCAGTTCTTC.

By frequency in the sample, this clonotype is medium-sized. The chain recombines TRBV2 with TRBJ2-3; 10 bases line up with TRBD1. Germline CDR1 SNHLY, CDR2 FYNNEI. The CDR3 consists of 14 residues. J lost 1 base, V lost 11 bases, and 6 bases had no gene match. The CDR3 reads CAATGTGGTDTQYF. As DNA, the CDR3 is TGTGCCGCCACCGGGACAGGGGGCACAGATACGCAGTATTTT.

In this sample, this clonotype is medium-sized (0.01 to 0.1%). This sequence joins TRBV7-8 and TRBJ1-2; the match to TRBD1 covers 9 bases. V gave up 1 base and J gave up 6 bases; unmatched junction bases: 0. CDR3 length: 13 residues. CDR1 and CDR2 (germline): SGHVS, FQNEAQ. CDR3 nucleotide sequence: TGTGCCAGCAGCTTAGGGACAGGGGATGGCTACACCTTC. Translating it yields CASSLGTGDGYTF.

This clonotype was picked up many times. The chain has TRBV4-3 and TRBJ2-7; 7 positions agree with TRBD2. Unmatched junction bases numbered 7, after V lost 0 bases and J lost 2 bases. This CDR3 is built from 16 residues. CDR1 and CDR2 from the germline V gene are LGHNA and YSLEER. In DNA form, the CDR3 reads TGCGCCAGCAGCCAAGATTGGGCTAGCGGCCCCTACGAGCAGTACTTC. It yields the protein CASSQDWASGPYEQYF.

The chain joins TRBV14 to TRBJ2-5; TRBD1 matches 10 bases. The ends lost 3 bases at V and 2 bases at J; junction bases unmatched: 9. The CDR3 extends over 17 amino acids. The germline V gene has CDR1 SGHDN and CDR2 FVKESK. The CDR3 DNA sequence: TGTGCCAGCAGCCATCGCCGGGACAGGGGAAAACAAGAGACCCAGTACTTC. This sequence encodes CASSHRRDRGKQETQYF.

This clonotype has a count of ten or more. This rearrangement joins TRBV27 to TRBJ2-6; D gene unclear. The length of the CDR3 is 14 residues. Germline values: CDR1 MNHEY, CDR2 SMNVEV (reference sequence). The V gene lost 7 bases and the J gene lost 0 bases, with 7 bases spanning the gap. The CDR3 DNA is TGTGCCAGCACCACTAACTCTGGGGCCAACGTCCTGACTTTC. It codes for CASTTNSGANVLTF.

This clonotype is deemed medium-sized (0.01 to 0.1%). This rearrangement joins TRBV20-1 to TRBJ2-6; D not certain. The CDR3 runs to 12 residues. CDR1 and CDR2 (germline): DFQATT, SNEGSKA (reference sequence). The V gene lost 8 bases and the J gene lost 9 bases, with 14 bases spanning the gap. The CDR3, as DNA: TGCAGTAGCCTTTCAGATGACAACGTCCTGACTTTC. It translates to CSSLSDDNVLTF.

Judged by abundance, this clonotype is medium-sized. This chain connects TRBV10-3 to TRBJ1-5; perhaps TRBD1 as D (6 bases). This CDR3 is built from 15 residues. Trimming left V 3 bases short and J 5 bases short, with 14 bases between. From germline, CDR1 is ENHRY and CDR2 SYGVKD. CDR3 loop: CAISDVQGTDQPQHF. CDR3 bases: TGTGCCATCAGTGACGTACAGGGAACAGATCAGCCCCAGCATTTT.

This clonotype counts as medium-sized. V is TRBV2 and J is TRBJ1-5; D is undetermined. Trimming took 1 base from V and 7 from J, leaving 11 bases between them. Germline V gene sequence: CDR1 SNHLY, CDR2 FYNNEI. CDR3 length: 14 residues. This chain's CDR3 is CASSEVGLGQPQHF. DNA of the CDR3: TGTGCCAGCAGTGAAGTGGGTCTCGGACAGCCCCAGCATTTT.